This TCR beta chain was identified in a study of shared clonotypes between healthy human individuals. Assay used: immunoSEQ multiplex PCR; TCRdb lists only in-frame clones, some missing. This table has some 1,100,000 clones, about four fifths appearing once. The CDR3 runs to 13 residues. Germline loops: CDR1 LNHDA, CDR2 SQIVND (reference sequence). Trimming removed 10 bases at V and 2 bases at J, with 11 bases between. The V gene is TRBV19, the J gene TRBJ2-2; no clear D gene. The sample consisted of memory CD4+ T cells from PBMCs. Noted subset: CD45RA-negative fraction. The source is a man aged 18 to 30 in good health. Some clones in this sample may be carry-over from other donors' samples. Written as DNA, the CDR3 is TGTGCCACCCCCGGGCGAAACACCGGGGAGCTGTTTTTT. This translates into CATPGRNTGELFF.